This T cell receptor beta chain was profiled in a study of T-cell reconstitution after alpha-beta-depleted transplantation in children (dated by TCRdb to the mid-2010s). Background on the whole study: Using TCR repertoire profiling, the study followed T-cell immune reconstitution in a quantitative way in children after TCRalphabeta/CD19-depleted allogeneic hematopoietic cell transplantation.

Spanning cysteine to phenylalanine, the CDR3 consists of 16 amino acids. The sequence is cut down to CDR3 DNA, 48 bases in frame from base 1. Taken from the germline V gene (reference sequence), the CDR1 and CDR2 loops are SEHNR and FQNEAQ. Clipping removes 5 bases from V and 5 bases from J, with 11 as the unmatched junction base count. Library construction relied on PCR. TCRdb names Illumina HiSeq 2500 as the instrument used. Molecular barcoding was employed in the preparation of TCR libraries, with unique molecular identifiers being used to normalize TCRbeta repertoire quantification. TCRdb reanalyzed the raw reads on its own, using fastp at Q25 for trimming and MiXCR for clone calling, and kept in-frame beta chains. Each record represents a unique CDR3 protein, reported with the most common genes and DNA among its rows. The sample records 500,000 to 600,000 distinct CDR3 sequences, approximately 32% of which are singletons. In total, the top ten clones hold around 2.5% of the sample.

This clonotype was detected only a few times. The antigen it binds to is not known. Base qualities are not recorded, but no much larger clone differs from it by a single base. This clonotype originated in a human donor who donated a stem cell graft to a child with aplastic anemia. Sequenced here: PBMCs from the stem cell graft donor, sampled from the stem cell graft. The chain joins TRBV7-9 to TRBJ2-5, and 10 junction bases match TRBD1. The CDR3 in this case is CASSPPTGGLRETQYF. The nucleotides are TGTGCCAGCAGCCCACCGACAGGGGGCTTACGGGAGACCCAGTACTTC.